The next 32 T cell receptor beta chains were all read from a single sample in a study of neurological immune-mediated disorders. TCRdb re-called the 5' RACE reads through MiXCR, storing one row per CDR3 protein. The data show about 50,000 distinct CDR3 sequences, about 9.3% seen once. The sequenced sample was PBMCs. The receptors were sampled from a man between 65 and 80 years old with HTLV-1-associated myelopathy (HAM/TSP).

This clonotype has a count of ten or more. The chain has TRBV3-1 and TRBJ2-7, with a possible D match to TRBD1 (5 bases). In germline, CDR1 is LGHDT, CDR2 YNNKEL (reference sequence). Trimming stripped 2 bases from V and 9 bases from J, with 23 bases between. This CDR3 comprises 16 residues. This chain's CDR3 is CASSQPYRQTAQVQYF. The CDR3 DNA reads as TGTGCCAGCAGCCAACCGTATAGACAGACCGCCCAAGTGCAGTACTTC.

This clonotype was detected many times. The V call is TRBV15, the J call TRBJ1-1; no firm D call. The CDR3 loop spans 19 amino acids. Germline loops: CDR1 LNHNV, CDR2 YYDKDF (reference sequence). Trimming pared 0 bases from V and 8 bases from J, leaving 28 bases between. The CDR3 loop reads CATSRDTLHHLFSSNEAFF. DNA of the CDR3: TGTGCCACCAGCAGAGACACACTCCATCACCTCTTTTCCTCCAACGAAGCTTTCTTT. The whole variable domain, filled in from reference TRBV15 and TRBJ1-1, reads DAMVIQNPRYQVTQFGKPVTLSCSQTLNHNVMYWYQQKSSQAPKLLFHYYDKDFNNEADTPDNFQSRRPNTSFCFLDIRSPGLGDTAMYLCATSRDTLHHLFSSNEAFFGQGTRLTVV.

Many counts were recorded for this clonotype. The chain couples TRBV5-1 to TRBJ2-3; the D gene is possibly TRBD2 (5 bases). The CDR3 extends over 16 amino acids. The V end lost 3 bases, the J end lost 0 bases, and 14 bases lay between the germline ends. Germline V CDR1 and CDR2: SGHRS, YFSETQ. The CDR3 sequence: CASSWRGYYSTDTQYF. CDR3 DNA sequence: TGCGCCAGCAGCTGGCGCGGGTATTATAGCACAGATACGCAGTATTTT.

Ten or more counts support this clonotype. The genes are TRBV12-3 or TRBV12-4 and TRBJ1-5; D uncertain. Deletions cut 7 bases from V and 3 bases from J, with 10 bases between. The CDR3 totals 13 residues. CDR3 nucleotides: TGTGCCAGCAAAATGGGCTTCAATCAGCCCCAGCATTTT. It yields the protein CASKMGFNQPQHF.

This clonotype was recorded many times. V usage is TRBV27 and J usage is TRBJ1-6; D call uncertain. The CDR3 has 13 residues. V lost 3 bases and J 9 bases, leaving 9 bases between the germline ends. Germline V CDR1 and CDR2: MNHEY, SMNVEV (reference sequence). The DNA of the CDR3 is TGTGCCAGCAGTTTCGGTGGAATTTCACCCCTCCACTTT. Its translation is CASSFGGISPLHF.

This clonotype has at least ten counts. The chain couples TRBV20-1 to TRBJ2-3, with D tentatively TRBD2 (7 bases). CDR3 size: 15 residues. The V end lost 5 bases, the J end lost 5 bases, and 20 bases lay between the germline ends. Germline CDR1 and CDR2: DFQATT and SNEGSKA (reference sequence). The CDR3 DNA is TGCAGTGCTGGGGGGGCTACACAGCTTGAAGATACGCAGTATTTT. Its protein product is CSAGGATQLEDTQYF.

Within the sample, this clonotype is large. The chain couples TRBV5-1 to TRBJ2-2; D gene uncertain. The CDR3 sequence is 15 residues long. Trimming left V 0 bases short and J 0 bases short, with 6 bases between. The germline CDR1 and CDR2 sequences are SGHRS and YFSETQ. The CDR3 DNA is TGCGCCAGCAGCTTGGACAGCCCGAACACCGGGGAGCTGTTTTTT. Translation: CASSLDSPNTGELFF.

This clonotype was counted at least ten times. The V and J genes are TRBV7-2 and TRBJ1-2, with 7 bases that match TRBD1. CDR1 and CDR2 (germline): SGHTA, FQGNSA. V was pared by 5 bases and J by 3 bases, with 3 bases of the junction left unmatched. The CDR3 has 13 residues. In DNA form, the CDR3 reads TGTGCCAGCAGCCCTACAGGGGACTATGGCTACACCTTC. Translation gives CASSPTGDYGYTF. Complete variable domain (other parts from reference TRBV7-2 and TRBJ1-2): GAGVSQSPSNKVTEKGKDVELRCDPISGHTALYWYRQSLGQGLEFLIYFQGNSAPDKSGLPSDRFSAERTGGSVSTLTIQRTQQEDSAVYLCASSPTGDYGYTFGSGTRLTVV.

This clonotype qualifies as medium-sized (0.01 to 0.1%). The chain recombines TRBV7-6 with TRBJ2-5, with 7 bases fitting TRBD2. The CDR3 contains 18 residues. Trimming removed 8 bases from V and 4 bases from J; junction bases left unmatched: 22. Germline V gene data show CDR1 as SGHVS and CDR2 as FNYEAQ. The CDR3 is CASRGRNRTSLRRETQYF. The CDR3 DNA sequence: TGTGCCAGCCGAGGCCGGAATCGGACTAGTTTACGTCGAGAGACCCAGTACTTC.

This clonotype has a count of ten or more. This rearrangement joins TRBV28 to TRBJ2-2; D remains ambiguous. Between the trimmed V and J ends, which lost 3 bases and 6 bases, there was a span of 14 bases. The CDR3 covers 15 residues. CDR1 and CDR2 from the germline V gene are MDHEN and SYDVKM. DNA of the CDR3: TGTGCCAGCAGTTTCCGCCGCCATGGTGCCGGGGAGCTGTTTTTT. This sequence encodes CASSFRRHGAGELFF.

Ten or more counts support this clonotype. CDR3 residues: CSARPTRRRSYNEQFF. DNA of the CDR3: TGCAGTGCTAGACCGACCCGGCGCCGGTCCTACAATGAGCAGTTCTTC. The rearrangement links TRBV20-1 to TRBJ2-1, with no clear D. Trimming took 2 bases from V and 1 from J, leaving 15 bases between them. The CDR3 is made up of 16 amino acids. The germline V gene has CDR1 DFQATT and CDR2 SNEGSKA (reference sequence).

The sample holds many counts of this clonotype. This chain links TRBV12-3 or TRBV12-4 with TRBJ1-6; possibly TRBD1 for D (6 bases). This CDR3 is built from 13 residues. Trimming shortened V by 5 bases and J by 11 bases, and 13 bases separated the two germline ends. CDR3 DNA sequence: TGTGCCAGCAGTAAACAGGGTTGGACACCCCTCCACTTT. Its protein is CASSKQGWTPLHF.

This clonotype was found many times. The chain recombines TRBV10-3 with TRBJ2-7; D may be TRBD2 (6 bases). The CDR3 loop spans 12 amino acids. Trimming pared 8 bases from V and 4 bases from J, leaving 12 bases between. The V gene's germline CDR1 is ENHRY and CDR2 SYGVKD. This CDR3 reads CAIRKAGYEQYF. In DNA form, the CDR3 reads TGTGCCATCCGAAAGGCGGGGTACGAGCAGTACTTC.

This clonotype was seen at least ten times. J is TRBJ2-1 and V is TRBV20-1; D is undetermined. CDR1 DFQATT and CDR2 SNEGSKA come from the germline V gene (reference sequence). Trimming left V 6 bases short and J 4 bases short, with 13 bases between. CDR3 size: 13 residues. In nucleotides, the CDR3 is TGCAGTGCCGCCGCCGACCTATACAATGAGCAGTTCTTC. This codes for CSAAADLYNEQFF.

This clonotype was seen a handful of times. J is TRBJ2-1 and V is TRBV7-6; 10 bases are shared with TRBD2. CDR3 size: 15 residues. The junction had 6 bases not matched to a gene; V was cut back by 1 base and J by 9 bases. Per germline, CDR1 SGHVS and CDR2 FNYEAQ. This CDR3 is CASSLGASGSGEQFF. The CDR3 nucleotides read TGTGCCAGCAGCTTAGGGGCTAGCGGGAGCGGTGAGCAGTTCTTC.

This clonotype appeared many times. The chain recombines TRBV28 with TRBJ2-1; no clear D gene. CDR3 size: 10 residues. CDR1 is MDHEN and CDR2 is SYDVKM in the germline V gene. V was pared by 3 bases and J by 8 bases, with 2 bases between. CDR3 coding DNA: TGTGCCAGCAGTTTTCATGAGCAGTTCTTC. As protein: CASSFHEQFF.

The rearrangement joins TRBV28 to TRBJ2-7; 12 nucleotides agree with TRBD2. The CDR3 consists of 13 residues. The V gene's germline CDR1 is MDHEN and CDR2 SYDVKM. The ends lost 9 bases at V and 2 bases at J; junction bases unmatched: 2. The CDR3 sequence is CARLAGGTYEQYF. The CDR3 region has the DNA TGTGCCAGACTAGCGGGAGGAACCTACGAGCAGTACTTC.

This clonotype occurred many times. This chain uses TRBV2 with TRBJ2-3; D may be TRBD1 (5 bases). The CDR3 runs to 13 residues. Trimming stripped 11 bases from V and 1 base from J, with 13 bases between. Germline assignment: CDR1 SNHLY and CDR2 FYNNEI. The CDR3 sequence is CAGRTSRTDTQYF. In nucleotides, the CDR3 is TGTGCCGGAAGGACAAGCCGCACAGATACGCAGTATTTT.

This clonotype was recorded at least ten times. The genes are TRBV7-2 and TRBJ2-7, with D unresolved. Trimming removed 2 bases at V and 5 bases at J, with 7 bases between. The CDR3 length is 12 residues. CDR1 SGHTA and CDR2 FQGNSA come from the germline V gene. The CDR3: CASSLSLHEQYF. CDR3 sequence (DNA): TGTGCCAGCAGCTTATCCCTCCACGAGCAGTACTTC.

This clonotype was picked up a small number of times. A much more abundant neighbour one base away suggests this may be a read error. The chain uses TRBV6-2 or TRBV6-3 and TRBJ2-2, with D perhaps matching TRBD2 (6 bases). The germline gives CDR1 MNHEY, CDR2 SVGEGT. V lost 0 bases and J lost 9, with 20 bases in between. The CDR3 has 17 residues. The CDR3 nucleotides read TGTGCCAGCAGTTACTCGGGCAGGGACTGGCGGACCCGGGAGCTGTTTTTT. The encoded protein is CASSYSGRDWRTRELFF.

This clonotype was seen many times. The genes are TRBV28 and TRBJ1-5, with D uncertain. This CDR3 region has 15 residues. CDR1 and CDR2 from the germline V gene are MDHEN and SYDVKM. V lost 5 bases, J lost 3 bases, and 14 bases lay in between. For the CDR3, the DNA is TGTGCCAGCAGTCCCCGTGGGCAGCCCAATCAGCCCCAGCATTTT. It translates to CASSPRGQPNQPQHF.

CDR3 DNA: TGCGCCAGCAATCCGACAGGGGACTATGGCTACACCTTC. It encodes CASNPTGDYGYTF. The chain has TRBV4-3 and TRBJ1-2, with 8 nucleotides matching TRBD1. The V and J ends lost 7 bases and 3 bases, in that order; junction bases with no gene match: 4. Germline values: CDR1 LGHNA, CDR2 YSLEER. This CDR3 region has 13 residues.

Ten or more counts support this clonotype. This rearrangement joins TRBV3-1 to TRBJ2-7, with D perhaps TRBD1 (5 bases). Per germline, CDR1 LGHDT and CDR2 YNNKEL (reference sequence). This CDR3 is built from 14 residues. V was shortened by 1 base and J by 3 bases, with 10 bases between the two germline ends. The DNA of the CDR3 is TGTGCCAGCAGCCAAGGGGGCGCGCTCTACGAGCAGTACTTC. This encodes CASSQGGALYEQYF.

This clonotype was picked up many times. The chain carries TRBV5-1 and TRBJ2-2, with a weak D call TRBD2 (6 bases). The CDR3 has 14 amino acids. V lost 3 bases and J 4 bases, leaving 10 bases between the germline ends. CDR1 is SGHRS, CDR2 YFSETQ, per germline. Written as DNA, the CDR3 is TGCGCCAGCAGCTCCCTCGGGGGCACCGGGGAGCTGTTTTTT. Its protein product is CASSSLGGTGELFF.

This clonotype was counted ten times or more. The rearrangement uses TRBV29-1 and TRBJ1-1; maybe TRBD1 (6 bases). V lost 3 bases, J lost 6 bases, and 17 bases lay in between. The CDR3 sequence is 14 residues long. Germline V CDR1 and CDR2: SQVTM, ANQGSEA. CDR3: CSVDRQEGPPEAFF. The CDR3 bases are TGCAGCGTTGATAGACAGGAGGGGCCCCCTGAAGCTTTCTTT.

This clonotype was detected ten times or more. The chain links TRBV2 to TRBJ1-6; D unclear. Germline V gene sequence: CDR1 SNHLY, CDR2 FYNNEI. This CDR3 has 14 residues. Trimming took 7 bases from V and 6 from J, leaving 13 bases between them. CDR3 nucleotide sequence: TGTGCCAGCAAGGAACAGAGTACTAATTCACCCCTCCACTTT. Translating it yields CASKEQSTNSPLHF.

This clonotype occurred many times. This rearrangement joins TRBV7-2 to TRBJ2-5; D is ambiguous. The CDR3 contains 16 residues. The V end was cut by 0 bases, the J end by 0 bases, with 11 bases between. Germline values: CDR1 SGHTA, CDR2 FQGNSA. The CDR3 DNA sequence: TGTGCCAGCAGCTTAGCGCCATTGCCCTACCAAGAGACCCAGTACTTC. Protein: CASSLAPLPYQETQYF. The entire variable domain, with the rest obtained from reference TRBV7-2 and TRBJ2-5, is as follows: GAGVSQSPSNKVTEKGKDVELRCDPISGHTALYWYRQSLGQGLEFLIYFQGNSAPDKSGLPSDRFSAERTGGSVSTLTIQRTQQEDSAVYLCASSLAPLPYQETQYFGPGTRLLVL.

This clonotype was recorded many times. The chain has TRBV2 and TRBJ1-6; perhaps TRBD1 as D (5 bases). The germline V gene has CDR1 SNHLY and CDR2 FYNNEI. The CDR3 has 13 residues. Trimming pared 1 base from V and 13 bases from J, leaving 11 bases between. CDR3 region: CASSEDQGLPLHF. The CDR3, as DNA: TGTGCCAGCAGTGAAGATCAGGGACTCCCCCTCCACTTT.

Many counts were recorded for this clonotype. This sequence joins TRBV20-1 and TRBJ2-4, with 13 bases matching TRBD2. The CDR3 is made up of 20 amino acids. V shed 6 bases and J 0 bases; nucleotides not matched to a gene: 17. In germline, CDR1 is DFQATT, CDR2 SNEGSKA (reference sequence). CDR3 nucleotides: TGCAGTGCCGAGGGGAGGCCGACTAGCGGGAGGTTCGTAGCCAAAAACATTCAGTACTTC. This gives the protein CSAEGRPTSGRFVAKNIQYF.

This clonotype came up many times. The chain has TRBV7-3 and TRBJ2-5; D could derive from TRBD1 or TRBD2 (5 bases each). The length of the CDR3 is 15 residues. Germline CDR1 is SGHTA and CDR2 is FQGTGA. The V gene lost 2 bases and the J gene lost 5 bases, with 15 bases spanning the gap. CDR3 in amino acids: CASSLGTRRGETQYF. Here the CDR3 DNA reads TGTGCCAGCAGCTTAGGGACCCGTCGAGGGGAGACCCAGTACTTC.

The rearrangement links TRBV6-4 to TRBJ1-5, with D tentatively TRBD1 (5 bases). CDR1 MRHNA and CDR2 SNTAGT come from the germline V gene. Trimming took off 6 bases at V and 7 bases at J, with 10 bases between the two ends. The CDR3 is 12 residues long. The CDR3 loop reads CASSPGLQPQHF. The DNA for the CDR3 is TGTGCCAGCAGCCCAGGGTTGCAGCCCCAGCATTTT.

The sample holds many counts of this clonotype. The rearrangement uses TRBV20-1 and TRBJ1-1, with 9 positions matching TRBD1. Germline assignment: CDR1 DFQATT and CDR2 SNEGSKA (reference sequence). This CDR3 has 14 amino acids. Here the CDR3 DNA reads TGCAGAGTCACCGGGACAGGGAAGTACACTGAAGCTTTCTTT. This encodes CRVTGTGKYTEAFF.